This record covers a single T cell receptor beta chain. This clonotype was counted ten times or more. Its antigen remains unidentified. Per-base qualities were not stored, and no clone one base away is much larger. From the second PCR step on, the TCR alpha and beta chain libraries were amplified in separate reactions. Donor CMV status was determined by IFNgamma production from CD4+ T cells after overnight stimulation of fresh PBMCs with CMV viral lysate. Using Miltenyi beads, CD4 T cells were first positively selected, and CD8 T cells were then positively selected from the CD4-negative fraction. Cells were stained for CD3, CD4, CD8, CD45RA, CD27 and a live/dead dye and were sorted on a BD Aria II into four subsets based on CD45RA and CD27. Three healthy volunteers provided blood, and the blood of each volunteer was split into CD4 and CD8 T cells and then into four differentiation subsets. Roughly 0.12 L of peripheral blood was taken from each donor, and PBMC were separated by density-gradient centrifugation on Ficoll-Paque PLUS. After sorting, cells were lysed in RLT buffer, RNA was extracted using a Qiagen RNeasy kit, and the extracted RNA was stored at -80 degrees C.

These data are taken from a study of naive and memory T cell subsets listed by TCRdb under 2017. Context from the whole study: The study applied an open-source, UMI-based TCR alpha and beta sequencing pipeline to sorted naive and memory peripheral blood T cell subsets. The results of the functional CMV T cell responses matched the IgG serology results in every case. RNA was DNase-treated and reverse transcribed with TCR constant-region primers, mostly using SuperScript III.

The junction shows trimming of 4 bases on V and 2 bases on J, and the gene matches do not reach 6 bases of it. CDR3 length: 16 amino acids, cysteine to phenylalanine. Solely the CDR3 DNA is kept, with 48 bases framed from the first base. The germline V gene sets CDR1 to SGHDN and CDR2 to FVKESK. General study outcomes and caveats: Gini index rose and Shannon and inverse Simpson diversity fell from naive through CM, EM and EMRA in both CD4 and CD8 cells. A power law was followed by TCR abundance, with an exponent that differed between naive and memory subsets but was consistent across the three individuals. No ground truth was available to validate the repertoire findings for the naive and memory subsets. RNA-based TCR counts may be influenced by expression changes linked to T cell activation and differentiation. Once error correction was done, more than 95% of naive TCR sequences showed up just once, which made the naive abundance distributions much steeper than those of the memory subsets. Clonotypes were defined as single alpha or beta chain sequences, not paired alpha/beta receptors.

Libraries were made using UMI-ligation and nested PCR. The beta constant-region primer consisted of an equimolar mixture of two oligonucleotides that together covered TRBC1 and TRBC2. A single-stranded oligonucleotide bearing the SP2 primer plus a 12-nucleotide UMI was ligated onto the 3' end of the cDNA by T4 RNA ligase 1. The ligated cDNA went through four rounds of PCR with nested alpha and beta constant-region primers together with the SP2 primer. Incubation of the ligation reaction was carried out at 16 degrees C for about 20-25 hours. PCR2 was typically run as a SYBR Green qPCR and stopped at a predetermined threshold to prevent over-amplification. All purifications after the first were performed with Agencourt AMPure XP magnetic beads. Libraries were quantified by Qubit and checked on a TapeStation, with a main peak expected near 650 bp. Pooled libraries were sequenced on an Illumina MiSeq using v2 2x251 paired-end kits, and typically about 0.9-2 million reads were obtained per sample. Each sample was pooled at about 4 nM, and about 4.5-7% PhiX was included to help cluster recognition. For the original study's pipeline: V and J genes were assigned to Demultiplexor-processed FASTQ reads by Decombinator through tag matching, with a single base-pair mismatch being allowed. UMIs were used by Collapsinator to correct both sequencing errors and frequency errors arising from PCR heterogeneity. CDR3Translator translated TCRs and extracted CDR3s from the conserved cysteine to the FGXG phenylalanine, flagging non-productive sequences. Gini, Shannon entropy and inverse Simpson indices were computed after subsampling the repertoires to the same number of UMI-defined TCRs. Within the linear range, a power law was fitted to clonotype abundance distributions using maximum likelihood. For one naive CD8 sample, the pipeline and MIGEC produced similar UMI counts, unique TCR numbers and clonal distributions. Repertoires were searched for about 7,300 CMV-associated CDR3 sequences compiled from VDJdb and a published dataset. The public reads were reprocessed in TCRdb via fastp at Q25 and MiXCR, keeping in-frame beta chains. Rows merge per CDR3 protein into single entries with the most common DNA and genes. The V and J calls were not made by the authors but by TCRdb's processing. The sample includes about 90,000 distinct CDR3 sequences, with 6% to 7.5% observed a single time. The ten largest clonotypes hold 1.5% to 2% of the sample.

The V gene is TRBV14 and the J gene is TRBJ2-5, with TRBD2 matching 11 junction bases. Sequences were obtained from central memory CD4+ T cells from blood. The cell subset or site tag for this specimen amounts to: central memory, CD45RA- CD27+. The sequence came from a human donor in good health. In nucleotides, the sequence is TGTGCCAGCAGCCCAGTACGACTAGCGGGGCAAGAGACCCAGTACTTC. Translation gives CASSPVRLAGQETQYF.